Reported below is one T cell receptor beta chain. Mismatch with germline at one junction end may stem from a read error. The source of the sample is a study of cytomegalovirus exposure and HLA in healthy donors. The table came from immunoSEQ multiplex PCR; TCRdb's copy has only in-frame clones and leaves some out. Of about 220,000 clones in the sample, approximately 90% are singletons; the top ten hold 1% to 1.2%. Germline CDR1 is MNHEY and CDR2 is SVGAGI. The CDR3 is 11 residues long. V usage is TRBV6-5 and J usage is TRBJ2-1, with a possible D match to TRBD1 (6 bases). Sequenced: PBMCs. This TCR was sampled from a woman aged 18-35 years in good health and CMV-seronegative. CDR3 residues: CAGSTGNEQFF. CDR3 bases: TGTGCCGGCAGTACAGGGAATGAGCAGTTCTTC.